This T cell receptor beta chain was sequenced during a study of T cells in Graves' hyperthyroidism and ophthalmopathy. Study-wide context: Staff took peripheral blood when the initial diagnosis was made, before any treatment began. Study-level points and caveats: Peripheral blood also featured most of the thyroid clonotypes expanded above 0.001.

V lost 0 bases, J lost 6 bases, and 12 bases lay in between. The CDR3 totals 14 residues. This clonotype was observed at least ten times. The antigen remains unidentified. Researchers took RNA transcripts and amplified the TCR beta CDR3 regions from them. An initial round of RT-PCR targeting the TCR CDR3 relied on the HTBI primer set. TCRdb used MiXCR to reprocess the multiplex PCR reads, holding one entry per CDR3 protein. The sample holds about 370,000 distinct CDR3 sequences, over 12% seen once. The study left out patients who had uncontrolled infection, other autoimmune disease, pregnancy or lactation.

Material for sequencing was blood. The chain combines TRBV12-3 or TRBV12-4 with TRBJ2-7; D gene ambiguous. The sequence was obtained from a woman aged 55-70 years with Graves' ophthalmopathy. CDR3 coding DNA: TGTGCCAGCAGTTTAGCCGGCCAAAGGTTCGAGCAGTACTTC. This encodes CASSLAGQRFEQYF.